Listed here are 12 T cell receptor beta chains from one sample, sequenced in a study of T cells after yellow fever vaccination. TCRdb called the 5' RACE reads again in MiXCR, with one record for every CDR3 protein. The sample has some 300,000 distinct CDR3 sequences; approximately 10% are singletons. The material was CD4+ T cells sorted from PBMCs, obtained 5 days after the yellow fever booster vaccination. These receptors were taken from a man between 18 and 29 years old who received the YFV17D yellow fever vaccine.

This clonotype has just a few counts. The chain has TRBV20-1 and TRBJ2-1; D may be TRBD2 (5 bases). The CDR3 sequence is 14 residues long. Germline V lookup: CDR1 DFQATT, CDR2 SNEGSKA (reference sequence). V lost 3 bases and J 0 bases, leaving 9 bases between the germline ends. For the CDR3, the DNA is TGCAGTGCTAGGCGGGCAGGCTCCTACAATGAGCAGTTCTTC. Protein sequence: CSARRAGSYNEQFF.

The chain uses TRBV5-1 and TRBJ2-6, with D uncertain. With 0 bases removed from V and 2 bases from J, the gap between germline ends came to 9 bases. The germline CDR1 and CDR2 sequences are SGHRS and YFSETQ. The CDR3 contains 16 residues. The CDR3 nucleotides are TGCGCCAGCAGCTTGGTTCCAGACCCTGGGGCCAACGTCCTGACTTTC. Its protein is CASSLVPDPGANVLTF.

This clonotype was detected a few times. The chain recombines TRBV7-2 with TRBJ1-2; 9 bases are a match to TRBD1. J lost 0 bases, V lost 5 bases, and 25 bases had no gene match. The CDR3 is made up of 22 amino acids. Germline V gene data show CDR1 as SGHTA and CDR2 as FQGNSA. CDR3 region: CASSDNRGQHQPLIYPNYGYTF. The DNA of the CDR3 is TGTGCCAGCAGCGATAACAGGGGGCAACATCAACCCTTAATCTATCCTAACTATGGCTACACCTTC.

There are many counts of this clonotype. V usage is TRBV7-3 and J usage is TRBJ2-1; D is ambiguous. The ends were cut back, 1 base at V and 9 bases at J, with 7 bases in the middle. Germline V lookup: CDR1 SGHTA, CDR2 FQGTGA. The CDR3 has 12 amino acids. In nucleotides, the CDR3 is TGTGCCAGCAGCTTAATGGATGGTGAGCAGTTCTTC. Encoded protein: CASSLMDGEQFF.

This clonotype was recorded at least ten times. The gene calls are TRBV27 and TRBJ2-5; TRBD2 matches 16 bases. J lost 5 bases, V lost 6 bases, and 6 bases had no gene match. CDR3 length equals 16 residues. CDR1 and CDR2 from the germline V gene are MNHEY and SMNVEV (reference sequence). The CDR3 loop reads CASRGTSGGAWETQYF. DNA for the CDR3: TGTGCCAGCAGAGGGACTAGCGGGGGGGCTTGGGAGACCCAGTACTTC.

This chain connects TRBV6-1 to TRBJ2-3; 7 nucleotides agree with TRBD2. V was pared by 1 base and J by 6 bases, with 7 bases of the junction left unmatched. Per germline, CDR1 MNHNS and CDR2 SASEGT. The CDR3 is 15 residues long. CDR3 sequence (DNA): TGTGCCAGCAGTGAAGGGCGGGGGAATCGGGATACGCAGTATTTT. It is translated as CASSEGRGNRDTQYF.

The chain has TRBV7-2 and TRBJ1-5; D gene ambiguous. V shed 3 bases and J shed 10 bases, with 10 bases lying between them. This CDR3 comprises 12 residues. The germline CDR1 and CDR2 sequences are SGHTA and FQGNSA. The DNA of the CDR3 is TGTGCCAGCAGCTTTCGGTCGGGACCCCAGCATTTT. This codes for CASSFRSGPQHF. Looking up the rest from reference TRBV7-2 and TRBJ1-5 gives the full variable domain: GAGVSQSPSNKVTEKGKDVELRCDPISGHTALYWYRQSLGQGLEFLIYFQGNSAPDKSGLPSDRFSAERTGGSVSTLTIQRTQQEDSAVYLCASSFRSGPQHFGDGTRLSIL.

This clonotype showed up just a few times. The CDR3 here is CATSPRVGNTGELFF. The CDR3 region has the DNA TGTGCCACCAGCCCCCGGGTAGGGAACACCGGGGAGCTGTTTTTT. The V call is TRBV15, the J call TRBJ2-2, with D hard to call. V lost 5 bases and J 1 base, leaving 11 bases between the germline ends. The CDR3 is made up of 15 amino acids. Germline-derived CDR1 and CDR2 are LNHNV and YYDKDF (reference sequence). Full variable domain (remainder filled in from reference TRBV15 and TRBJ2-2): DAMVIQNPRYQVTQFGKPVTLSCSQTLNHNVMYWYQQKSSQAPKLLFHYYDKDFNNEADTPDNFQSRRPNTSFCFLDIRSPGLGDTAMYLCATSPRVGNTGELFFGEGSRLTVL.

The table lists this clonotype with many counts. The V call is TRBV7-2, the J call TRBJ2-1; D is unresolved. Trimming left V 2 bases short and J 7 bases short, with 9 bases between. CDR3 length: 13 amino acids. Germline V CDR1 and CDR2: SGHTA, FQGNSA. In DNA, the CDR3 is TGTGCCAGCAGCTTAAAAGTGGAGAATGAGCAGTTCTTC. Translation gives CASSLKVENEQFF.

The chain joins TRBV6-1 to TRBJ1-5; D is unresolved. CDR1 and CDR2 from the germline V gene are MNHNS and SASEGT. The CDR3 contains 13 residues. The V and J ends lost 2 bases and 11 bases respectively, with 13 bases between them. This chain's CDR3 is CASSEIPQQAQHF. CDR3 nucleotides: TGTGCCAGCAGTGAAATCCCCCAGCAGGCCCAGCATTTT.

The V call is TRBV20-1, the J call TRBJ2-3; D is perhaps TRBD1 (5 bases). This CDR3 region has 15 residues. V was cut by 1 base and J by 0 bases, with 11 bases left in between. The germline CDR1 and CDR2 sequences are DFQATT and SNEGSKA (reference sequence). For the CDR3, the DNA is TGCAGTGCTAGAGGACAGAATACTAGCACAGATACGCAGTATTTT. Amino acids: CSARGQNTSTDTQYF.

This chain connects TRBV25-1 to TRBJ2-2; D call uncertain. V lost 3 bases and J lost 6, with 5 bases in between. CDR3 length equals 12 residues. The germline CDR1 and CDR2 sequences are MGHDK and SYGVNS. The CDR3 nucleotides read TGTGCCAGCAGTGATTATGCCGGGGAGCTGTTTTTT. This encodes CASSDYAGELFF. The complete variable domain, with remaining parts taken from reference TRBV25-1 and TRBJ2-2, reads EADIYQTPRYLVIGTGKKITLECSQTMGHDKMYWYQQDPGMELHLIHYSYGVNSTEKGDLSSESTVSRIRTEHFPLTLESARPSHTSQYLCASSDYAGELFFGEGSRLTVL.